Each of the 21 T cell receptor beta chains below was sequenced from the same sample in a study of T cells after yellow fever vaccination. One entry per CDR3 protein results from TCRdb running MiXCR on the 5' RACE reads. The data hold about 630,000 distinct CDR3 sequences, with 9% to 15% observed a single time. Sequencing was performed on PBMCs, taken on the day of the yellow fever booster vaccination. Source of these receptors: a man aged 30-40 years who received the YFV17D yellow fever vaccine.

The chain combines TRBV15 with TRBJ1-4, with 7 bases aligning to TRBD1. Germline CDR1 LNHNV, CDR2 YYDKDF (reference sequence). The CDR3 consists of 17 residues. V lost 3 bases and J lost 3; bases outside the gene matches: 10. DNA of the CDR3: TGTGCCACCAGCAGTGCTCCGGGACAGTTGCCTAATGAAAAACTGTTTTTT. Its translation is CATSSAPGQLPNEKLFF. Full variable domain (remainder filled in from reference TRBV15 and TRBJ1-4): DAMVIQNPRYQVTQFGKPVTLSCSQTLNHNVMYWYQQKSSQAPKLLFHYYDKDFNNEADTPDNFQSRRPNTSFCFLDIRSPGLGDTAMYLCATSSAPGQLPNEKLFFGSGTQLSVL.

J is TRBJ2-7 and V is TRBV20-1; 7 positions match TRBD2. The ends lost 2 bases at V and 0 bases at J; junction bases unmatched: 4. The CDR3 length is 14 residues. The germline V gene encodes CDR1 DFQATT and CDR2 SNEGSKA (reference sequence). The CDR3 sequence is CSARRLADSYEQYF. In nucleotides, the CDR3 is TGCAGTGCTAGACGGCTAGCGGACTCCTACGAGCAGTACTTC.

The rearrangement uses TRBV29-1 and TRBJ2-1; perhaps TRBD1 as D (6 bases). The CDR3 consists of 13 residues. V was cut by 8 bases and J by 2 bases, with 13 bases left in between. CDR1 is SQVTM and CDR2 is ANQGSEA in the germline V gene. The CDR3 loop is CSSSGAAYNEQFF. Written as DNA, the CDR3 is TGCAGCTCATCAGGGGCCGCCTACAATGAGCAGTTCTTC.

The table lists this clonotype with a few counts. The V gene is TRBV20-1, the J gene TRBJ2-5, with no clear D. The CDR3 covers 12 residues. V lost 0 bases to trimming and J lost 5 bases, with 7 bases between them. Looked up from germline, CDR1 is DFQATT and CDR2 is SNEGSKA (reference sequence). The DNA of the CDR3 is TGCAGTGCTAGAGAGATATGGGAGACCCAGTACTTC. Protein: CSAREIWETQYF.

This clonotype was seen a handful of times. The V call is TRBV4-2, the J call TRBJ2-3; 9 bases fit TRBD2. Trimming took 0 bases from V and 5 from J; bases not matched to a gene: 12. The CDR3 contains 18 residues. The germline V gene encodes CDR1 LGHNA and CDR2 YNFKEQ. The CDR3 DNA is TGTGCCAGCAGCCAAGACGGGTTCGCGGGAGGGCAGGGAGATACGCAGTATTTT. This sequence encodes CASSQDGFAGGQGDTQYF.

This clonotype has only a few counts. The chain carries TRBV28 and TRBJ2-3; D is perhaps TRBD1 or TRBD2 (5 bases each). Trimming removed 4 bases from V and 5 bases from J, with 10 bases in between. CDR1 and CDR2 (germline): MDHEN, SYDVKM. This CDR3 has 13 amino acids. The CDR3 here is CASSSGQGDTQYF. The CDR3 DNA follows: TGTGCCAGCAGTTCGGGGCAGGGAGATACGCAGTATTTT.

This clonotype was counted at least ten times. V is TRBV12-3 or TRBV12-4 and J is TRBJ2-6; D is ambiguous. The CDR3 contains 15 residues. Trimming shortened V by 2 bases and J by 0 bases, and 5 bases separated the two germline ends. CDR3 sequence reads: CASSLSGSGANVLTF. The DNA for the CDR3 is TGTGCCAGCAGTTTAAGTGGCTCTGGGGCCAACGTCCTGACTTTC.

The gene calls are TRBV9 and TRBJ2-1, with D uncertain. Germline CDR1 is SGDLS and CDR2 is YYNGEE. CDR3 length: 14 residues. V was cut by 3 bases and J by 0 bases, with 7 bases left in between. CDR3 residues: CASSEGFSYNEQFF. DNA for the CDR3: TGTGCCAGCAGCGAGGGATTCTCCTACAATGAGCAGTTCTTC.

This chain's CDR3 is CSARGYIAYEQYF. CDR3 coding DNA: TGCAGTGCTCGGGGCTATATTGCCTACGAGCAGTACTTC. The V call is TRBV20-1, the J call TRBJ2-7, with D perhaps given as TRBD1 or TRBD2 (5 bases each). The V gene's germline CDR1 is DFQATT and CDR2 SNEGSKA (reference sequence). Trimming removed 5 bases at V and 2 bases at J, with 13 bases between. The CDR3 is 13 residues long.

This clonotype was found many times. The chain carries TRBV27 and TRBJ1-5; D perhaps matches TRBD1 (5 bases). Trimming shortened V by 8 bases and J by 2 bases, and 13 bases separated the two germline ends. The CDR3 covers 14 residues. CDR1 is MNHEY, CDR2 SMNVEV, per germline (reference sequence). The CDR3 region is CASGGFGGNQPQHF. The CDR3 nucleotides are TGTGCCAGCGGGGGGTTCGGGGGCAATCAGCCCCAGCATTTT.

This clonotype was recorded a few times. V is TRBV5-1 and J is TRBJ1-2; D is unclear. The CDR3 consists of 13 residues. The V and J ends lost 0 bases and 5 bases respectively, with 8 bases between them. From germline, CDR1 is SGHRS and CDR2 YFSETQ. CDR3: CASSLATGYGYTF. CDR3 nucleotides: TGCGCCAGCAGCTTGGCCACGGGGTATGGCTACACCTTC.

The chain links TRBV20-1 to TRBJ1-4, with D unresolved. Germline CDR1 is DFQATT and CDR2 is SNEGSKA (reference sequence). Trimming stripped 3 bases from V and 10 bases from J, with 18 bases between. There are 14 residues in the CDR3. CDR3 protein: CSASPPGKGGKLFF. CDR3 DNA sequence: TGCAGTGCTAGTCCGCCGGGGAAGGGAGGAAAACTGTTTTTT.

CDR3 protein: CASSLAEGGNEQFF. As DNA, the CDR3 is TGTGCCAGCAGTCTAGCGGAAGGGGGAAATGAGCAGTTCTTC. The chain couples TRBV2 to TRBJ2-1, with a weak D call TRBD2 (7 bases). Germline CDR1 SNHLY, CDR2 FYNNEI. Trimming removed 5 bases at V and 7 bases at J, with 15 bases between. This CDR3 has 14 residues. Based on the CDR3 plus reference TRBV2 and TRBJ2-1, the full variable domain is EPEVTQTPSHQVTQMGQEVILRCVPISNHLYFYWYRQILGQKVEFLVSFYNNEISEKSEIFDDQFSVERPDGSNFTLKIRSTKLEDSAMYFCASSLAEGGNEQFFGPGTRLTVL.

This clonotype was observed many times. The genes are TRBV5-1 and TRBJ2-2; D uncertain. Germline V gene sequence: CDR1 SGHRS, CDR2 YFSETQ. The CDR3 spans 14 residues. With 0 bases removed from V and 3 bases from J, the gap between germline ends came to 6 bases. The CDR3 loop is CASSLGHHTGELFF. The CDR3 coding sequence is TGCGCCAGCAGCTTGGGACACCACACCGGGGAGCTGTTTTTT.

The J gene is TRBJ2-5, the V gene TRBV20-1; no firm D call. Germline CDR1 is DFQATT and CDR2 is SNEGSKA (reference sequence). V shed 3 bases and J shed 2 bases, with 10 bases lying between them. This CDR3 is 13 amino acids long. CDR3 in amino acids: CSARLTGQETQYF. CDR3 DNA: TGCAGTGCTAGGTTGACTGGACAAGAGACCCAGTACTTC.

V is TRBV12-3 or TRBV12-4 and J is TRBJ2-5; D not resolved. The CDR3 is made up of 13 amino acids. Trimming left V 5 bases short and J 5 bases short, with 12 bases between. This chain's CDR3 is CASSTRHDETQYF. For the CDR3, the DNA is TGTGCCAGCAGTACCCGACATGATGAGACCCAGTACTTC.

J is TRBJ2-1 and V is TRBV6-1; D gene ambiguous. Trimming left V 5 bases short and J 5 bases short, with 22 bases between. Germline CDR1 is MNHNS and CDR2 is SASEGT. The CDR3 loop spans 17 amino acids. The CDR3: CASSRSSRLSWHNEQFF. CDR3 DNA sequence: TGTGCCAGCAGTAGAAGCTCTCGTCTTTCCTGGCACAATGAGCAGTTCTTC.

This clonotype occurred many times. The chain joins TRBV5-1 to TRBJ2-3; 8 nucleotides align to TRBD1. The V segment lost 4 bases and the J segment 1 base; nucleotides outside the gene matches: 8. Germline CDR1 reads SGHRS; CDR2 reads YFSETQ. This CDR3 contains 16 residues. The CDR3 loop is CASSRGQAAGTDTQYF. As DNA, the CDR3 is TGCGCCAGCAGCAGGGGACAGGCGGCGGGCACAGATACGCAGTATTTT.

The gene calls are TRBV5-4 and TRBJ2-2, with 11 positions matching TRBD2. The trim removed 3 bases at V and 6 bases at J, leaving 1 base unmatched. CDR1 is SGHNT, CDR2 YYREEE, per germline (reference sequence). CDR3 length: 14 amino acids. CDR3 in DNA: TGTGCCAGCAGCTCGGGACTAGCGGCCGGGGAGCTGTTTTTT. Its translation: CASSSGLAAGELFF.

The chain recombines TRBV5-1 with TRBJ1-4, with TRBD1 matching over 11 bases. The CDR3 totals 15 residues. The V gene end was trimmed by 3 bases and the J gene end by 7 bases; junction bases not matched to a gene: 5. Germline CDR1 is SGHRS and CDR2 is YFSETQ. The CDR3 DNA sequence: TGCGCCAGCAGCTGGGAGGACAGGGGGCGTGAAAAACTGTTTTTT. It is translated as CASSWEDRGREKLFF.

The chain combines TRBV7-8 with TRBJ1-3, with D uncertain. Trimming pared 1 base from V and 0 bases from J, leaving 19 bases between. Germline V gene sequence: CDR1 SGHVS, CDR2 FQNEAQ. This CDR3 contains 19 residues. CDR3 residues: CASSLVAGQRRASGNTIYF. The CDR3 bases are TGTGCCAGCAGCTTAGTGGCAGGCCAACGCCGGGCCTCTGGAAACACCATATATTTT.